These 25 T cell receptor beta chains originate from one sample sequenced in a study of identical twins. TCRdb re-called the 5' RACE reads through MiXCR, storing one row per CDR3 protein. The sample contains roughly 240,000 distinct CDR3 sequences, about 7% of which appear only once. The same sample was also used in a study of yellow fever vaccine responses in identical twins.

The sequencing input was memory (CD45RO+) T cells sorted from blood. The receptors here all came from a woman aged 18-29 years in good health.

This clonotype was seen only a few times. This chain connects TRBV27 to TRBJ2-6, with D possibly being TRBD2 (7 bases). Germline lookup yields CDR1 MNHEY and CDR2 SMNVEV (reference sequence). There are 15 residues in the CDR3. With 7 bases removed from V and 2 bases from J, the gap between germline ends came to 12 bases. The CDR3 sequence is CASTKGGTGANVLTF. The CDR3 DNA sequence: TGTGCCAGCACCAAGGGGGGGACTGGGGCCAACGTCCTGACTTTC.

In DNA form, the CDR3 reads TGCAGTGCGAGGAGTTTCGGGATTTACAGGGAGCAGTTCTTC. Encoded protein: CSARSFGIYREQFF. The chain combines TRBV20-1 with TRBJ2-1; TRBD1 or TRBD2 may be the D gene (5 bases each). CDR3 size: 14 residues. Per germline, CDR1 DFQATT and CDR2 SNEGSKA (reference sequence). Deletions cut 6 bases from V and 10 bases from J, with 22 bases between.

This clonotype was counted at least ten times. CDR3 in amino acids: CASSPGQSVQYF. As DNA, the CDR3 is TGTGCCAGCAGCCCGGGGCAGAGTGTTCAGTACTTC. V is TRBV7-3 and J is TRBJ2-4, with D perhaps being TRBD1 or TRBD2 (5 bases each). V dropped 5 bases and J dropped 11 bases, with 13 bases sitting between them. The germline V gene encodes CDR1 SGHTA and CDR2 FQGTGA. This CDR3 region has 12 residues.

The genes are TRBV7-2 and TRBJ2-3; 8 bases are a match to TRBD1. Germline values: CDR1 SGHTA, CDR2 FQGNSA. This CDR3 is built from 16 residues. Trimming removed 1 base from V and 2 bases from J; junction bases left unmatched: 5. CDR3 DNA sequence: TGTGCCAGCAGCTTAGGAGGACAGGGTACCACAGATACGCAGTATTTT. It codes for CASSLGGQGTTDTQYF.

V gene TRBV9 combines with J gene TRBJ2-7, with 8 bases matching TRBD1. The CDR3 has 13 amino acids. Germline values: CDR1 SGDLS, CDR2 YYNGEE. J was trimmed by 6 bases and V by 4 bases; bases with no gene match: 6. The CDR3 loop is CASSSRQGSEQYF. In DNA form, the CDR3 reads TGTGCCAGCAGCTCCCGACAGGGGAGCGAGCAGTACTTC.

In its sample, this clonotype was seen many times. V usage is TRBV2 and J usage is TRBJ1-1; D gene unclear. Germline V gives CDR1 SNHLY, CDR2 FYNNEI. This CDR3 is built from 13 residues. The germline V and J ends were trimmed by 8 bases and 1 base, with 11 bases remaining between them. The CDR3 is CASHGRGNTEAFF. CDR3 bases: TGTGCCAGCCATGGGCGTGGGAACACTGAAGCTTTCTTT.

This clonotype appeared many times. The chain couples TRBV24-1 to TRBJ2-2, with D tentatively TRBD2 (8 bases). The CDR3 has 18 amino acids. Germline-derived CDR1 and CDR2 are KGHDR and SFDVKD. V lost 5 bases and J lost 7, with 25 bases in between. The CDR3 sequence: CATSAPRGSTGTSGELFF. For the CDR3, the DNA is TGTGCCACCAGTGCCCCTCGAGGATCGACAGGGACTAGCGGGGAGCTGTTTTTT.

This chain uses TRBV7-2 with TRBJ2-1; D not resolved. Germline CDR1 reads SGHTA; CDR2 reads FQGNSA. CDR3 length: 14 amino acids. Trimming shortened V by 2 bases and J by 7 bases, and 12 bases separated the two germline ends. CDR3 nucleotide sequence: TGTGCCAGCAGCTTAATAATGGTGCTAAATGAGCAGTTCTTC. It codes for CASSLIMVLNEQFF.

This sequence joins TRBV15 and TRBJ2-5, with 9 bases identical to TRBD1. The ends lost 8 bases at V and 1 base at J; junction bases unmatched: 5. Germline-derived CDR1 and CDR2 are LNHNV and YYDKDF (reference sequence). The CDR3 has 14 residues. The CDR3: CATGETGGQETQYF. The CDR3 nucleotides read TGTGCCACCGGGGAGACAGGGGGCCAAGAGACCCAGTACTTC.

This clonotype occurred many times. The rearrangement joins TRBV10-3 to TRBJ2-7; unclear D gene. Germline CDR1 and CDR2: ENHRY and SYGVKD. V was clipped by 5 bases and J by 2 bases, with 16 bases between them. This CDR3 spans 15 amino acids. The chain's CDR3 is CAISSTASGAYEQYF. In DNA, the CDR3 is TGTGCCATCAGTAGTACTGCGTCTGGAGCCTACGAGCAGTACTTC.

This clonotype was counted many times. This sequence joins TRBV4-2 and TRBJ2-4; D ambiguous. Trimming shortened V by 1 base and J by 3 bases, and 16 bases separated the two germline ends. Germline V gene sequence: CDR1 LGHNA, CDR2 YNFKEQ. This CDR3 region has 17 residues. CDR3 DNA sequence: TGTGCCAGCAGCCAAGTGAGCCAATTAGTAGACAAAAACATTCAGTACTTC. Translating it yields CASSQVSQLVDKNIQYF.

The rearrangement joins TRBV6-5 to TRBJ2-7; 7 bases match TRBD1. Germline V lookup: CDR1 MNHEY, CDR2 SVGAGI. With V trimmed by 4 bases and J by 0 bases, 3 bases remained unmatched. CDR3 length equals 14 residues. The CDR3 region is CASSSRQGSYEQYV. CDR3 nucleotides: TGTGCCAGCAGTTCCCGACAGGGCTCCTACGAGCAGTACGTC.

This clonotype was observed a handful of times. The V and J genes are TRBV28 and TRBJ2-1; 14 bases fit TRBD2. J gave up 2 bases and V 5 bases, and 5 bases lay outside the gene matches. The length of the CDR3 is 17 residues. The germline gives CDR1 MDHEN, CDR2 SYDVKM. CDR3 bases: TGTGCCAGCAGTCCCCAGACTAGCGGGAGGGCCTACAATGAGCAGTTCTTC. It encodes CASSPQTSGRAYNEQFF.

This clonotype was counted between two and nine times. J is TRBJ2-1 and V is TRBV11-2; D is unclear. CDR1 SGHAT and CDR2 FQNNGV come from the germline V gene. Trimming took 1 base from V and 2 from J, leaving 3 bases between them. This CDR3 is 13 amino acids long. The CDR3 sequence is CASSLGPYNEQFF. The CDR3 nucleotides are TGTGCCAGCAGCTTAGGCCCCTACAATGAGCAGTTCTTC.

This clonotype was recorded at least ten times. The chain links TRBV7-2 to TRBJ1-1, with D hard to call. This CDR3 contains 13 residues. In germline, CDR1 is SGHTA, CDR2 FQGNSA. Trimming took off 3 bases at V and 0 bases at J, with 5 bases between the two ends. The CDR3 spells CASSFKLNTEAFF. As DNA, the CDR3 is TGTGCCAGCAGCTTTAAACTGAACACTGAAGCTTTCTTT.

The CDR3 is CASSLALGTQYF. The CDR3 DNA is TGTGCCAGCAGTTTAGCGCTAGGGACCCAGTACTTC. This chain connects TRBV12-3 or TRBV12-4 to TRBJ2-5, with D unclear. This CDR3 region has 12 residues. Trimming removed 0 bases at V and 7 bases at J, with 6 bases between.

This clonotype was seen more than once but under ten times. The V call is TRBV24-1, the J call TRBJ1-2, with 7 bases matching TRBD1. Trimming took 2 bases from V and 0 from J; bases not matched to a gene: 2. Germline CDR1 reads KGHDR; CDR2 reads SFDVKD. The CDR3 is 15 residues long. The CDR3 sequence is CATSDSTGTNYGYTF. In nucleotides, the CDR3 is TGTGCCACCAGTGATTCGACAGGGACTAACTATGGCTACACCTTC.

This clonotype was detected only a few times. The genes are TRBV10-3 and TRBJ2-6; unclear D gene. Deletions cut 4 bases from V and 0 bases from J, with 13 bases between. Germline CDR1 ENHRY, CDR2 SYGVKD. The CDR3 has 17 residues. CDR3 sequence reads: CAISGREPSSGANVLTF. The CDR3 nucleotides are TGTGCCATCAGTGGCCGCGAACCCAGCTCTGGGGCCAACGTCCTGACTTTC.

This clonotype has at least ten counts. V gene TRBV7-6 combines with J gene TRBJ1-1; D perhaps matches TRBD1 (5 bases). This CDR3 comprises 14 residues. The ends were cut back, 1 base at V and 1 base at J, with 7 bases in the middle. Germline V gives CDR1 SGHVS, CDR2 FNYEAQ. The DNA of the CDR3 is TGTGCCAGCAGCTTAGGACAGAGGAACACTGAAGCTTTCTTT. This encodes CASSLGQRNTEAFF.

This clonotype came up many times. The chain couples TRBV29-1 to TRBJ2-1; 8 bases are a match to TRBD1. Germline V CDR1 and CDR2: SQVTM, ANQGSEA. V dropped 0 bases and J dropped 8; count of bases not matched to a gene: 12. The CDR3 loop spans 16 amino acids. CDR3 in DNA: TGCAGCGTTGAAGATTTTGGTCAGGGGGCAGGCTATGAGCAGTTCTTC. This codes for CSVEDFGQGAGYEQFF.

Only a few counts were recorded for this clonotype. This rearrangement joins TRBV24-1 to TRBJ2-5; no reliable D call. This CDR3 comprises 15 residues. Germline CDR1 reads KGHDR; CDR2 reads SFDVKD. Trimming cost V 3 bases and J 1 base, with 11 bases left between them. The CDR3 is CATSDQRWGQETQYF. The CDR3 nucleotides are TGTGCCACCAGTGATCAGAGGTGGGGCCAAGAGACCCAGTACTTC.

This clonotype was counted only a few times. DNA for the CDR3: TGTGCCAGCAGCCGGCCTGGACTAGCGGGAAGCACCGGGGAGCTGTTTTTT. It is translated as CASSRPGLAGSTGELFF. The gene calls are TRBV7-8 and TRBJ2-2; 12 nucleotides line up with TRBD2. The CDR3 length is 17 residues. The V and J ends lost 5 bases and 4 bases, in that order; junction bases with no gene match: 8. Germline V CDR1 and CDR2: SGHVS, FQNEAQ.

This clonotype has a handful of counts. The gene calls are TRBV20-1 and TRBJ2-1; D gene uncertain. Germline CDR1 and CDR2: DFQATT and SNEGSKA (reference sequence). The CDR3 is 16 amino acids. Trimming removed 2 bases at V and 3 bases at J, with 17 bases between. CDR3 coding DNA: TGCAGTGCTAGAACCACGGTGGAGCGACTCTACAATGAGCAGTTCTTC. It encodes CSARTTVERLYNEQFF.

The genes are TRBV5-1 and TRBJ2-3; a possible D gene is TRBD1 (5 bases). Trimming shortened V by 4 bases and J by 4 bases, and 16 bases separated the two germline ends. This CDR3 comprises 15 residues. From germline, CDR1 is SGHRS and CDR2 YFSETQ. The CDR3 DNA is TGCGCCAGCAGCCCCTTCAGGGTGGGTGCAGATACGCAGTATTTT. Translated, it gives CASSPFRVGADTQYF.

This clonotype was counted at least ten times. This chain links TRBV24-1 with TRBJ2-5, with TRBD1 matching over 10 bases. The ends lost 4 bases at V and 5 bases at J; junction bases unmatched: 9. The CDR3 is 16 residues long. Germline loops: CDR1 KGHDR, CDR2 SFDVKD. DNA for the CDR3: TGTGCCACCAGTGACCCCGGACAGGGGGGGAAGGAGACCCAGTACTTC. Protein product: CATSDPGQGGKETQYF.